This is a list of T cell receptor beta chains from one sample in a study of patients and donors after allogeneic stem cell transplantation. In TCRdb, the RT-PCR reads were re-called with MiXCR into one record per CDR3 protein. This table has 150,000 to 250,000 distinct CDR3 sequences, roughly 40% appearing once. The specimen sequenced was blood, either unsorted or a sorted T cell fraction (not recorded which). The origin of the receptors is a human donor who was either an allogeneic HSCT recipient or a stem cell or donor lymphocyte infusion donor (not recorded which). It is not recorded whose cells these are; they may come from a transplant donor. Each CDR3 is given with its conserved first and last residue. Each record gives: V gene, D gene, clone size, J gene, CDR3 protein, CDR3 DNA. A D gene is named only where the DNA matches it firmly. Clone size, where shown, is once, few, many, or a class for clones that have expanded.

v_call: TRBV18; d_call: TRBD1; clone_size: NA; j_call: TRBJ1-1; cdr3_aa: CASSPTGGQITEAFF; cdr3_nt: TGTGCCAGCTCACCTACCGGGGGACAGATCACTGAAGCTTTCTTT
v_call: TRBV6-1; d_call: TRBD1; clone_size: few; j_call: TRBJ1-2; cdr3_aa: CASSENSGQYGGYTF; cdr3_nt: TGTGCCAGCAGTGAAAATTCGGGACAGTACGGAGGCTACACCTTC
v_call: TRBV30; d_call: TRBD1; clone_size: NA; j_call: TRBJ1-1; cdr3_aa: CAFAGQDDTEAFF; cdr3_nt: TGTGCCTTCGCGGGACAGGACGACACTGAAGCTTTCTTT
v_call: TRBV6-2/TRBV6-3; d_call: NA; clone_size: few; j_call: TRBJ1-1; cdr3_aa: CASRNGPREAFF; cdr3_nt: TGTGCCAGCAGAAACGGTCCCCGTGAAGCTTTCTTT
v_call: TRBV29-1; d_call: NA; clone_size: many; j_call: TRBJ1-2; cdr3_aa: CSPARGAFNYGYTF; cdr3_nt: TGCAGCCCGGCCCGGGGGGCCTTCAACTATGGCTACACCTTC
v_call: TRBV29-1; d_call: TRBD2; clone_size: NA; j_call: TRBJ2-1; cdr3_aa: CSVVAGVGYNEQFF; cdr3_nt: TGCAGCGTTGTAGCGGGAGTGGGGTACAATGAGCAGTTCTTC
v_call: TRBV7-2; d_call: TRBD1; clone_size: NA; j_call: TRBJ1-4; cdr3_aa: CASSSIAGTGGEKLFF; cdr3_nt: TGTGCCAGCAGCTCAATAGCCGGGACAGGGGGCGAAAAACTGTTTTTT
v_call: TRBV7-2; d_call: NA; clone_size: NA; j_call: TRBJ1-4; cdr3_aa: CASSLVGQTLTTNEKLFF; cdr3_nt: TGTGCCAGCAGCTTAGTCGGCCAGACCCTCACAACTAATGAAAAACTGTTTTTT
v_call: TRBV7-8; d_call: NA; clone_size: NA; j_call: TRBJ1-4; cdr3_aa: CASSLAQELFF; cdr3_nt: TGTGCCAGCAGCTTAGCGCAGGAACTGTTTTTT
v_call: TRBV12-3/TRBV12-4; d_call: NA; clone_size: few; j_call: TRBJ1-1; cdr3_aa: CASSFKGGGTEAFF; cdr3_nt: TGTGCCAGCAGTTTCAAGGGAGGAGGCACTGAAGCTTTCTTT
v_call: TRBV14; d_call: NA; clone_size: NA; j_call: TRBJ2-3; cdr3_aa: CASSQGTTDTQYF; cdr3_nt: TGTGCCAGCAGCCAAGGGACCACAGATACGCAGTATTTT
v_call: TRBV20-1; d_call: NA; clone_size: NA; j_call: TRBJ2-7; cdr3_aa: CSAEEEQYF; cdr3_nt: TGCAGTGCTGAAGAGGAGCAGTACTTC
v_call: TRBV2; d_call: TRBD1; clone_size: few; j_call: TRBJ2-5; cdr3_aa: CASSPRQGDETQYF; cdr3_nt: TGTGCCAGCAGTCCCAGACAGGGGGACGAGACCCAGTACTTC
v_call: TRBV20-1; d_call: NA; clone_size: NA; j_call: TRBJ2-2; cdr3_aa: CSAREVVVGELFF; cdr3_nt: TGCAGTGCTAGAGAGGTGGTGGTGGGGGAGCTGTTTTTT
v_call: TRBV27; d_call: NA; clone_size: few; j_call: TRBJ2-4; cdr3_aa: CASSLGGSAKNIQYF; cdr3_nt: TGTGCCAGCAGTTTAGGAGGGTCGGCCAAAAACATTCAGTACTTC
v_call: TRBV6-1; d_call: NA; clone_size: NA; j_call: TRBJ1-5; cdr3_aa: CASGSVQPQHF; cdr3_nt: TGTGCCAGCGGAAGTGTTCAGCCCCAGCATTTT
v_call: TRBV9; d_call: TRBD2; clone_size: NA; j_call: TRBJ2-7; cdr3_aa: CASSAGSGTAVYEQYF; cdr3_nt: TGTGCCAGCAGCGCAGGAAGCGGGACTGCTGTCTACGAGCAGTACTTC
v_call: TRBV11-2; d_call: NA; clone_size: NA; j_call: TRBJ2-2; cdr3_aa: CASSSSWELFF; cdr3_nt: TGTGCCAGCAGCTCCTCGTGGGAGCTGTTTTTT
v_call: TRBV6-5; d_call: TRBD2; clone_size: NA; j_call: TRBJ2-5; cdr3_aa: CASSPTGASGRAQETQYF; cdr3_nt: TGTGCCAGCAGTCCGACCGGAGCTAGCGGGAGGGCCCAAGAGACCCAGTACTTC
v_call: TRBV7-8; d_call: TRBD2; clone_size: NA; j_call: TRBJ2-1; cdr3_aa: CASRNGRTSGDSYNEQFF; cdr3_nt: TGTGCCAGCAGAAACGGGAGGACTAGCGGCGATTCCTACAATGAGCAGTTCTTC
v_call: TRBV27; d_call: NA; clone_size: NA; j_call: TRBJ1-2; cdr3_aa: CASSLSVGAYGYTF; cdr3_nt: TGTGCCAGCAGTTTATCAGTAGGGGCCTATGGCTACACCTTC
v_call: TRBV4-1; d_call: NA; clone_size: NA; j_call: TRBJ1-1; cdr3_aa: CASSQVGLNTEAFF; cdr3_nt: TGCGCCAGCAGCCAAGTGGGACTCAACACTGAAGCTTTCTTT
v_call: TRBV5-6; d_call: NA; clone_size: NA; j_call: TRBJ2-3; cdr3_aa: CASSLVDRDTDTQYF; cdr3_nt: TGTGCCAGCAGCTTGGTGGACAGAGACACAGATACGCAGTATTTT
v_call: TRBV4-3; d_call: NA; clone_size: few; j_call: TRBJ1-1; cdr3_aa: CASSARGYTEAFF; cdr3_nt: TGCGCCAGCAGCGCAAGGGGGTACACTGAAGCTTTCTTT
v_call: TRBV25-1; d_call: NA; clone_size: few; j_call: TRBJ1-4; cdr3_aa: CASMGGGKLFF; cdr3_nt: TGTGCCAGCATGGGGGGCGGAAAACTGTTTTTT
v_call: TRBV20-1; d_call: TRBD2; clone_size: NA; j_call: TRBJ2-1; cdr3_aa: CSASAIAGSYNEQFF; cdr3_nt: TGCAGTGCTAGCGCCATAGCGGGCTCCTACAATGAGCAGTTCTTC
v_call: TRBV27; d_call: TRBD2; clone_size: once; j_call: TRBJ2-1; cdr3_aa: CASSPAGALNEQFF; cdr3_nt: TGTGCCAGCAGTCCAGCGGGAGCCCTCAATGAGCAGTTCTTC
v_call: TRBV20-1; d_call: NA; clone_size: NA; j_call: TRBJ2-7; cdr3_aa: CSARVGNYEQYF; cdr3_nt: TGCAGTGCTAGAGTCGGGAACTACGAGCAGTACTTC
v_call: TRBV20-1; d_call: NA; clone_size: NA; j_call: TRBJ1-1; cdr3_aa: CSSRQVNTEAFF; cdr3_nt: TGCAGTTCTAGACAGGTGAACACTGAAGCTTTCTTT
v_call: TRBV19; d_call: NA; clone_size: NA; j_call: TRBJ1-1; cdr3_aa: CASSPAENTEAFF; cdr3_nt: TGTGCCAGTAGTCCCGCAGAGAACACTGAAGCTTTCTTT
v_call: TRBV12-3/TRBV12-4; d_call: NA; clone_size: NA; j_call: TRBJ2-7; cdr3_aa: CASRRTGGNEQYF; cdr3_nt: TGTGCCAGCAGACGGACTGGGGGGAACGAGCAGTACTTC
v_call: TRBV12-3/TRBV12-4; d_call: NA; clone_size: NA; j_call: TRBJ1-1; cdr3_aa: CASSAPPTSRGGAFF; cdr3_nt: TGTGCCAGCAGTGCACCCCCTACGAGCAGAGGTGGAGCTTTCTTT
v_call: TRBV27; d_call: NA; clone_size: few; j_call: TRBJ1-5; cdr3_aa: CASSRRPYSNQPQHF; cdr3_nt: TGTGCCAGCAGTCGCAGGCCCTATAGCAATCAGCCCCAGCATTTT
v_call: TRBV6-1; d_call: NA; clone_size: NA; j_call: TRBJ1-2; cdr3_aa: CASSASGLNYGYTF; cdr3_nt: TGTGCCAGCAGTGCATCCGGGCTTAACTATGGCTACACCTTC
v_call: TRBV20-1; d_call: NA; clone_size: NA; j_call: TRBJ1-4; cdr3_aa: CSAFFATNEKLFF; cdr3_nt: TGCAGTGCTTTTTTCGCAACTAATGAAAAACTGTTTTTT
v_call: TRBV29-1; d_call: NA; clone_size: NA; j_call: TRBJ2-3; cdr3_aa: CSDPQGKKGDTQYF; cdr3_nt: TGCAGCGACCCACAGGGAAAGAAGGGCGATACGCAGTATTTT
v_call: TRBV29-1; d_call: NA; clone_size: few; j_call: TRBJ1-2; cdr3_aa: CSVRRGGGYTF; cdr3_nt: TGCAGCGTCCGCCGGGGGGGTGGCTACACCTTC
v_call: TRBV4-3; d_call: TRBD2; clone_size: NA; j_call: TRBJ2-2; cdr3_aa: CASSQDTTSGNTGELFF; cdr3_nt: TGCGCCAGCAGCCAAGATACGACTAGCGGGAACACCGGGGAGCTGTTTTTT
v_call: TRBV7-9; d_call: NA; clone_size: NA; j_call: TRBJ1-1; cdr3_aa: CASFPGRGHEAFF; cdr3_nt: TGTGCCAGCTTTCCGGGGAGGGGACATGAAGCTTTCTTT
v_call: TRBV15; d_call: TRBD1; clone_size: NA; j_call: TRBJ1-3; cdr3_aa: CATSRGQGAGNTIYF; cdr3_nt: TGTGCCACCAGCAGAGGACAGGGAGCTGGAAACACCATATATTTT
v_call: TRBV6-6; d_call: NA; clone_size: NA; j_call: TRBJ2-6; cdr3_aa: CASSYSTRFSGANVLTF; cdr3_nt: TGTGCCAGCAGTTACTCGACGCGGTTCTCTGGGGCCAACGTCCTGACTTTC
v_call: TRBV5-1; d_call: NA; clone_size: NA; j_call: TRBJ2-1; cdr3_aa: CASSTDFPGNNEQFF; cdr3_nt: TGCGCCAGCAGCACGGACTTCCCTGGAAACAATGAGCAGTTCTTC